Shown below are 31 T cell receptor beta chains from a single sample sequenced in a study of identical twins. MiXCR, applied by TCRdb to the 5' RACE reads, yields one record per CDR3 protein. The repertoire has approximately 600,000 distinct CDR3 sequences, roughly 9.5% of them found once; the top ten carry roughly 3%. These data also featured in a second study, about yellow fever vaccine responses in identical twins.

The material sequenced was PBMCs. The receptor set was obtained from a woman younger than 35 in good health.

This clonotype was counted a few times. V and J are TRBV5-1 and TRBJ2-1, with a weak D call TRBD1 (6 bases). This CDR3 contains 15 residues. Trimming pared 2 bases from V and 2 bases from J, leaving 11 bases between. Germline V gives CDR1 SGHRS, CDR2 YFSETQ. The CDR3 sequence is CASSFEGEAYNEQFF. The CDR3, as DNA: TGCGCCAGCAGCTTCGAGGGGGAAGCCTACAATGAGCAGTTCTTC.

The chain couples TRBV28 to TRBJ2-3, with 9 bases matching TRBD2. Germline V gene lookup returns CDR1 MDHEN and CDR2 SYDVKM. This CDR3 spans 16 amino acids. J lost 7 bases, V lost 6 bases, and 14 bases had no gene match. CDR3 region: CASRLMVGLAPNTQYF. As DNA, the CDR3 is TGTGCCAGCAGGCTTATGGTGGGACTAGCACCAAATACGCAGTATTTT.

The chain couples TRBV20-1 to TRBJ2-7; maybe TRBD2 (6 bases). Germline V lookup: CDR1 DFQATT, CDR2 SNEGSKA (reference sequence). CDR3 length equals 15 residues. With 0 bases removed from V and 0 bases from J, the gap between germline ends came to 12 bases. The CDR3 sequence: CSAREVGGSSYEQYF. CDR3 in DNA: TGCAGTGCTAGAGAGGTGGGGGGAAGCTCCTACGAGCAGTACTTC.

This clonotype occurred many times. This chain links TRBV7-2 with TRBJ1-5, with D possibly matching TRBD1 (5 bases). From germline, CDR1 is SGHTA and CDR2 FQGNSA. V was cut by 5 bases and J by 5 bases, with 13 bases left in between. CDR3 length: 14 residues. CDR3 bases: TGTGCCAGCAGCCCTGGGCGGGGGGATCAGCCCCAGCATTTT. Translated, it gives CASSPGRGDQPQHF.

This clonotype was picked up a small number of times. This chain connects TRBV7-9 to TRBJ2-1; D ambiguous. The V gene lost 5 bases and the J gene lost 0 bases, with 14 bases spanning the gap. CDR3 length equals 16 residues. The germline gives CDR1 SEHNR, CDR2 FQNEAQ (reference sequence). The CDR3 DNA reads TGTGCCAGCAGCACAATTGGTACGGGCTCCTACAATGAGCAGTTCTTC. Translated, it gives CASSTIGTGSYNEQFF.

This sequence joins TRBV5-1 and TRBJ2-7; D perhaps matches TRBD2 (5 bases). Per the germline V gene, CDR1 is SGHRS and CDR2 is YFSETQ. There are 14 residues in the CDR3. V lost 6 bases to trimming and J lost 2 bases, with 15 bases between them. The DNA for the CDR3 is TGCGCCAGCACTCTCGAGGGCTCCGCCTACGAGCAGTACTTC. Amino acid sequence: CASTLEGSAYEQYF.

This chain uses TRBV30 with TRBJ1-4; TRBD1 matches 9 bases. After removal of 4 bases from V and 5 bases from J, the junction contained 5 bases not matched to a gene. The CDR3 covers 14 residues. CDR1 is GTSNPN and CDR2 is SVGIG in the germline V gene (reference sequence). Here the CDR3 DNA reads TGTGCCTGGACCGGACAGGGGATGAATGAAAAACTGTTTTTT. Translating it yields CAWTGQGMNEKLFF.

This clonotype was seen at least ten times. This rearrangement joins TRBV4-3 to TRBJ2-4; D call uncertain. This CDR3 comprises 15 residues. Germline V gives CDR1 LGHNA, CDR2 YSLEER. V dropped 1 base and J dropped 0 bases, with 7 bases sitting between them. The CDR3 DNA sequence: TGCGCCAGCAGCCAAGCGGTTTTAGCCAAAAACATTCAGTACTTC. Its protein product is CASSQAVLAKNIQYF.

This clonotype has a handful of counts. This chain's CDR3 is CASSPYNLAVTYNEQFF. CDR3 DNA: TGTGCCAGCAGTCCCTATAATCTAGCGGTCACCTACAATGAGCAGTTCTTC. The chain links TRBV12-3 or TRBV12-4 to TRBJ2-1, with 7 bases fitting TRBD2. The CDR3 length is 17 residues. Trimming cost V 5 bases and J 2 bases; bases outside gene matches: 12.

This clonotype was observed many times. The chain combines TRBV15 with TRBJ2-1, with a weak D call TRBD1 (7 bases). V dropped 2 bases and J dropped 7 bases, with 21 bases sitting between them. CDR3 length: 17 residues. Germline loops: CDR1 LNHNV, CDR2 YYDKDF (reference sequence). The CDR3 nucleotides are TGTGCCACCAGCAGATATAAACAGGGGACTGGTCGAAATGAGCAGTTCTTC. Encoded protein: CATSRYKQGTGRNEQFF.

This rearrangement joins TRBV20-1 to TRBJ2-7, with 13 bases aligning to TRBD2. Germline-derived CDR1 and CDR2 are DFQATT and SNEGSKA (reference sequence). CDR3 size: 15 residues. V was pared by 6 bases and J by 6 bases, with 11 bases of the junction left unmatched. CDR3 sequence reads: CSASLLAGGLGEQYF. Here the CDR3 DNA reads TGCAGTGCAAGCCTACTAGCGGGGGGGCTTGGCGAGCAGTACTTC.

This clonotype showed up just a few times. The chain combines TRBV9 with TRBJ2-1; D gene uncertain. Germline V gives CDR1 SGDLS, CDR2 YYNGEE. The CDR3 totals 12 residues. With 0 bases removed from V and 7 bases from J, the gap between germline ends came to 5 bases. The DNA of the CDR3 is TGTGCCAGCAGCGTAGGGATGAATGAGCAGTTCTTC. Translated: CASSVGMNEQFF.

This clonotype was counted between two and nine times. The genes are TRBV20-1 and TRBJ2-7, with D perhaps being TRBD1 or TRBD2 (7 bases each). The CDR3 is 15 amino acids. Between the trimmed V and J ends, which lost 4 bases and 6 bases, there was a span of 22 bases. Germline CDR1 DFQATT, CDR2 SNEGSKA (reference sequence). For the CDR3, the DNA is TGCAGTGCTAACACAAGACAGGGCATAGCGGGCGAGCAGTACTTC. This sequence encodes CSANTRQGIAGEQYF.

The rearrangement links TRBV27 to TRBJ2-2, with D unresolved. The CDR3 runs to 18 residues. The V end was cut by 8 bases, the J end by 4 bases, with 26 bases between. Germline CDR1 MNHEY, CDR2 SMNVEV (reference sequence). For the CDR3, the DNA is TGTGCCAGCTGCTTCCTTCCGGGCCCCCCTATGGGCACCGGGGAGCTGTTTTTT. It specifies CASCFLPGPPMGTGELFF.

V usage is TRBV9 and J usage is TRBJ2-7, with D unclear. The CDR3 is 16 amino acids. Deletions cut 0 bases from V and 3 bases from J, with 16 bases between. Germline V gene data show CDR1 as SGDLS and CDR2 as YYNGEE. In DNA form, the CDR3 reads TGTGCCAGCAGCGTAGCCTCTTCGAACCGGCGCTACGAGCAGTACTTC. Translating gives CASSVASSNRRYEQYF.

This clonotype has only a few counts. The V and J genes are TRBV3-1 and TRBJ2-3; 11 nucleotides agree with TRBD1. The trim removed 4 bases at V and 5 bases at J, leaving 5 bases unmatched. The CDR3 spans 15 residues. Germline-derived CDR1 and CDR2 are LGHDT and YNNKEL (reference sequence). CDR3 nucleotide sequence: TGTGCCAGCAGCCTTTTCGGGACAGGGGGAGATACGCAGTATTTT. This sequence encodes CASSLFGTGGDTQYF.

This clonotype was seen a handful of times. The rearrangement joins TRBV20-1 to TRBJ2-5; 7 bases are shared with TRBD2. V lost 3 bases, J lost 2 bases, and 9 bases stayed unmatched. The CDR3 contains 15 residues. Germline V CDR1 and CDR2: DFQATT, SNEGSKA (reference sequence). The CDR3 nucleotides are TGCAGTGCTAGCCCCCGGCTAGCGGAACAAGAGACCCAGTACTTC. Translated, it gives CSASPRLAEQETQYF.

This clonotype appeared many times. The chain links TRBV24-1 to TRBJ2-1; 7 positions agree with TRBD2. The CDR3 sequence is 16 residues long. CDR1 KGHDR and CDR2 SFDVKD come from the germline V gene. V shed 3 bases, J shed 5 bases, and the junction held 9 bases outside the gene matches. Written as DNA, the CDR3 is TGTGCCACCAGTGATGGGAGCGGGGCTAAACACAATGAGCAGTTCTTC. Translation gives CATSDGSGAKHNEQFF.

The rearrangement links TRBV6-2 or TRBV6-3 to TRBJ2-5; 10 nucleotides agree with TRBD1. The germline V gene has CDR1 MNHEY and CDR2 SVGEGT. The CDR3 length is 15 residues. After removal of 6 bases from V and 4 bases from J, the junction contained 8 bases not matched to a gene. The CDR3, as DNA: TGTGCCAGCAGCCCCGGGACAGGGGAGTCAGAGACCCAGTACTTC. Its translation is CASSPGTGESETQYF.

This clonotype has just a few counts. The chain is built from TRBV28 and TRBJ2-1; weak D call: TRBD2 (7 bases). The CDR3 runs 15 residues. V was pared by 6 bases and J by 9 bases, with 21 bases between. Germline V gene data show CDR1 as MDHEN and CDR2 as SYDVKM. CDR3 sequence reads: CASSLPLAGAAEQFF. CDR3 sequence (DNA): TGTGCCAGCAGCCTCCCCCTGGCGGGGGCCGCTGAGCAGTTCTTC.

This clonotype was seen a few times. The CDR3 coding sequence is TGTGCCAGCAGTTCCGACAGTATGAACACTGAAGCTTTCTTT. This encodes CASSSDSMNTEAFF. The genes are TRBV6-5 and TRBJ1-1, with D tentatively TRBD1 (5 bases). CDR3 length: 14 residues. The germline gives CDR1 MNHEY, CDR2 SVGAGI. Trimming took 4 bases from V and 0 from J, leaving 9 bases between them.

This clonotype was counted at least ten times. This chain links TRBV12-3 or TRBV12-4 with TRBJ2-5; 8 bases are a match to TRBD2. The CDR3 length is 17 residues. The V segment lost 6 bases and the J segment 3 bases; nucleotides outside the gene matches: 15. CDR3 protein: CASSLKRVAGGKETQYF. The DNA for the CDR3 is TGTGCCAGCAGCCTCAAGAGAGTGGCGGGGGGCAAAGAGACCCAGTACTTC.

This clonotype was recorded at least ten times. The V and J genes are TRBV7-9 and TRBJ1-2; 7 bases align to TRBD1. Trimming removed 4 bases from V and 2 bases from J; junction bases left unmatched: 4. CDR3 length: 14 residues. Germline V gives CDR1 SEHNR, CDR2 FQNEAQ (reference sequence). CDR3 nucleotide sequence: TGTGCCAGCAGCTCCCGGGACAGAAACTATGGCTACACCTTC. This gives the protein CASSSRDRNYGYTF.

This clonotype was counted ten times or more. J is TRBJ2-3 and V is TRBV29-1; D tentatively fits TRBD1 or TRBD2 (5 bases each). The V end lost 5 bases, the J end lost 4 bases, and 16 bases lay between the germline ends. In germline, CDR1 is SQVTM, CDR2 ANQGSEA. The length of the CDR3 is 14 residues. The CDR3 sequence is CSVWDPALADTQYF. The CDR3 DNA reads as TGCAGCGTTTGGGACCCTGCTCTCGCAGATACGCAGTATTTT.

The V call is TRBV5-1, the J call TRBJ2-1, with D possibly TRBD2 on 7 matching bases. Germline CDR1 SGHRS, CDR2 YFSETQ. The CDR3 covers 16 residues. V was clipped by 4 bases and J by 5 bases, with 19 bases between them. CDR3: CASSGGLREDHNEQFF. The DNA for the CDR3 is TGCGCCAGCAGCGGGGGGCTTCGGGAGGACCACAATGAGCAGTTCTTC.

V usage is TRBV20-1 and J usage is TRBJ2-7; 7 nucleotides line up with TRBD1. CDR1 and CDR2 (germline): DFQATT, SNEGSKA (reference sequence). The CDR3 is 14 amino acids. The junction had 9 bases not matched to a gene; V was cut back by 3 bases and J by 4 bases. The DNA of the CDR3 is TGCAGTGCTAGTTCAAGGGGGCCGTTATACGAGCAGTACTTC. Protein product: CSASSRGPLYEQYF.

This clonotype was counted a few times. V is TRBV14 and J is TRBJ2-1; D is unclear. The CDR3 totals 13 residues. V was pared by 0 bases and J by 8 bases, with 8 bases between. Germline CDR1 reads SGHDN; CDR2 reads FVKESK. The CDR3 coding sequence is TGTGCCAGCAGCCAAGATATCACGGATGAGCAGTTCTTC. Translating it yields CASSQDITDEQFF.

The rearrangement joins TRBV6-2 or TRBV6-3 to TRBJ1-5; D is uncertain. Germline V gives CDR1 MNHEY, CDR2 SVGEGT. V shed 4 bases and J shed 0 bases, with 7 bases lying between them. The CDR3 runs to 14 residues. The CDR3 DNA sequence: TGTGCCAGCAGTTTGGGCACTAGCAATCAGCCCCAGCATTTT. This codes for CASSLGTSNQPQHF.

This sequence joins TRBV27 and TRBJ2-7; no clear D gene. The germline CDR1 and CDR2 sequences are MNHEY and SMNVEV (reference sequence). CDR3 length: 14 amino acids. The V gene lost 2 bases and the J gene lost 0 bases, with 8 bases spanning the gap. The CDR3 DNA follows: TGTGCCAGCAGTTTAAAGGGCGTCTCCTACGAGCAGTACTTC. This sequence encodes CASSLKGVSYEQYF.

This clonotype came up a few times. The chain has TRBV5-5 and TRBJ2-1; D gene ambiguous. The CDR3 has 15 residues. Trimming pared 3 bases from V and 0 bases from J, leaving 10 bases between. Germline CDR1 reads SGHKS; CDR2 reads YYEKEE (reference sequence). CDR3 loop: CASSSAVASYNEQFF. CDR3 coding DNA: TGTGCCAGCAGCTCGGCAGTCGCCTCCTACAATGAGCAGTTCTTC.

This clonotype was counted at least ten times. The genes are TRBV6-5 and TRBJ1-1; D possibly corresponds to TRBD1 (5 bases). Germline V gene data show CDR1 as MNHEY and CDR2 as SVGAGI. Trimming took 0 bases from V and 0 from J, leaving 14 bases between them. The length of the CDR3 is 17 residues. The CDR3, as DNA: TGTGCCAGCAGTTACTCCCGACAGCCGATCATGAACACTGAAGCTTTCTTT. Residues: CASSYSRQPIMNTEAFF.